A single sample gave rise to the 27 T cell receptor beta chains below, sequenced in a study of blood T cell repertoires in COVID-19. The method was immunoSEQ multiplex PCR; TCRdb's version includes in-frame clones alone and lacks a portion of them. The sample lists approximately 670,000 clones; 85% to 90% were seen once. Sequencing was performed on peripheral blood. The receptors were gathered from a woman younger than 30 with acute or convalescent COVID-19.

Remarks on this clone: Other DNA sequences in the sample encode the same CDR3. The rearrangement uses TRBV9 and TRBJ1-1; 7 bases are shared with TRBD1. V was pared by 0 bases and J by 1 base, with 0 bases of the junction left unmatched. This CDR3 comprises 14 residues. Looked up from germline, CDR1 is SGDLS and CDR2 is YYNGEE. The CDR3 coding sequence is TGTGCCAGCAGCGTAGCAGGGGGGAACACTGAAGCTTTCTTT. This codes for CASSVAGGNTEAFF.

The rearrangement joins TRBV21-1 to TRBJ1-4; TRBD1, the table's D call, lacks a check against the DNA. TRBV21-1 is listed as a pseudogene. The CDR3 loop spans 17 amino acids. The CDR3: CASSKSIGGPLNEKLFF. The CDR3 DNA follows: TGTGCCAGCAGCAAGAGTATAGGGGGCCCCCTTAATGAAAAACTGTTTTTT.

Here the CDR3 reads CASSLGAQGGTEAFF. CDR3 DNA sequence: TGCGCCAGCAGCTTGGGAGCCCAGGGAGGCACTGAAGCTTTCTTT. The chain carries TRBV5-1 and TRBJ1-1; TRBD1 might be the D (5 bases). The V and J ends lost 0 bases and 4 bases respectively, with 13 bases between them. This CDR3 has 15 residues. Per the germline V gene, CDR1 is SGHRS and CDR2 is YFSETQ.

The chain is built from TRBV7-2 and TRBJ1-5, with a possible D match to TRBD1 (6 bases). The germline V gene has CDR1 SGHTA and CDR2 FQGNSA. Deletions cut 5 bases from V and 11 bases from J, with 19 bases between. The CDR3 covers 14 residues. The CDR3 nucleotides read TGTGCCAGCAGCGTTATGGGGGAGGGGGAGGCCCAGCATTTT. Its translation: CASSVMGEGEAQHF.

The rearrangement links TRBV7-9 to TRBJ1-5; 10 bases align to TRBD1. V lost 4 bases to trimming and J lost 1 base; unmatched junction nucleotides: 7. This CDR3 is built from 17 residues. The germline CDR1 and CDR2 sequences are SEHNR and FQNEAQ (reference sequence). The CDR3 sequence: CASSSDRGLESNQPQHF. For the CDR3, the DNA is TGTGCCAGCAGCTCAGACAGGGGGCTAGAGAGCAATCAGCCCCAGCATTTT.

The CDR3 loop reads CASSLGLAVEQFF. The DNA of the CDR3 is TGTGCCAGCAGCTTAGGGCTAGCGGTTGAGCAGTTCTTC. This chain uses TRBV7-9 with TRBJ2-1, with 7 positions matching TRBD2. V lost 1 base to trimming and J lost 9 bases; unmatched junction nucleotides: 3. The CDR3 loop spans 13 amino acids. Germline V gives CDR1 SEHNR, CDR2 FQNEAQ (reference sequence). The variable domain in full, completed from reference TRBV7-9 and TRBJ2-1, reads DTGVSQNPRHKITKRGQNVTFRCDPISEHNRLYWYRQTLGQGPEFLTYFQNEAQLEKSRLLSDRFSAERPKGSFSTLEIQRTEQGDSAMYLCASSLGLAVEQFFGPGTRLTVL.

In DNA form, the CDR3 reads TGTGCCAGCAGCTCCCGGTCGACAGGGTTGGGGAATGAGCAGTTCTTC. Amino acids: CASSSRSTGLGNEQFF. The chain links TRBV13 to TRBJ2-1; 7 bases are a match to TRBD1. CDR3 size: 16 residues. Trimming cost V 4 bases and J 7 bases; bases outside gene matches: 13. Per the germline V gene, CDR1 is PRHDT and CDR2 is FYEKMQ (reference sequence).

V is TRBV29-1 and J is TRBJ2-3; D possibly corresponds to TRBD2 (5 bases). The V end lost 5 bases, the J end lost 0 bases, and 9 bases lay between the germline ends. This CDR3 has 13 residues. Germline V lookup: CDR1 SQVTM, CDR2 ANQGSEA. CDR3 in DNA: TGCAGCGTTCGGGCGGGCAGCACAGATACGCAGTATTTT. Its protein is CSVRAGSTDTQYF.

This chain links TRBV7-9 with TRBJ1-2; TRBD1 is a possible D gene (5 bases). The CDR3 is made up of 14 amino acids. Germline-derived CDR1 and CDR2 are SEHNR and FQNEAQ (reference sequence). V lost 5 bases to trimming and J lost 4 bases, with 14 bases between them. The CDR3 sequence is CASSTAGSIYGYTF. The CDR3 region has the DNA TGTGCCAGCAGCACGGCAGGGTCGATCTATGGCTACACCTTC. The complete variable domain, with remaining parts taken from reference TRBV7-9 and TRBJ1-2, reads DTGVSQNPRHKITKRGQNVTFRCDPISEHNRLYWYRQTLGQGPEFLTYFQNEAQLEKSRLLSDRFSAERPKGSFSTLEIQRTEQGDSAMYLCASSTAGSIYGYTFGSGTRLTVV.

The CDR3 is CASSWQPRLGAYNEQFF. CDR3 nucleotides: TGTGCCAGCAGCTGGCAACCCCGGCTAGGAGCCTACAATGAGCAGTTCTTC. The V and J genes are TRBV7-2 and TRBJ2-1; D unclear. The CDR3 has 17 amino acids. The germline V and J ends were trimmed by 4 bases and 2 bases, with 18 bases remaining between them. Germline CDR1 reads SGHTA; CDR2 reads FQGNSA.

V is TRBV4-3 and J is TRBJ2-7, with 10 bases identical to TRBD1. The CDR3 runs 17 residues. V shed 0 bases, J shed 3 bases, and the junction held 8 bases outside the gene matches. The germline CDR1 and CDR2 sequences are LGHNA and YSLEER. The CDR3 DNA reads as TGCGCCAGCAGCCAAGATAGGGCGACAGGGGGCCGCTACGAGCAGTACTTC. Its translation is CASSQDRATGGRYEQYF.

The chain joins TRBV14 to TRBJ1-4; D gene ambiguous. CDR3 size: 12 residues. The V gene lost 4 bases and the J gene lost 5 bases, with 5 bases spanning the gap. Germline loops: CDR1 SGHDN, CDR2 FVKESK. The CDR3 DNA is TGTGCCAGCAGCCTCACAAATGAAAAACTGTTTTTT. Its translation is CASSLTNEKLFF.

For the CDR3, the DNA is TGTGCCAGCAGCTGGGAGAGGGATGGCTACACCTTC. This gives the protein CASSWERDGYTF. The J gene is TRBJ1-2, the V gene TRBV7-9; unclear D gene. The ends were cut back, 4 bases at V and 6 bases at J, with 9 bases in the middle. The CDR3 is made up of 12 amino acids. From germline, CDR1 is SEHNR and CDR2 FQNEAQ (reference sequence).

In this sample, this clone turned up once. The rearrangement joins TRBV9 to TRBJ1-6, with 7 positions matching TRBD1. Germline V gives CDR1 SGDLS, CDR2 YYNGEE. This CDR3 has 14 residues. Trimming removed 3 bases from V and 5 bases from J; junction bases left unmatched: 2. This CDR3 is CASSADRDNSPLHF. CDR3 in DNA: TGTGCCAGCAGCGCCGACAGGGATAATTCACCCCTCCACTTT.

This sequence joins TRBV15 and TRBJ1-1; no clear D gene. V lost 3 bases, J lost 7 bases, and 6 bases lay in between. CDR1 is LNHNV, CDR2 YYDKDF, per germline (reference sequence). This CDR3 spans 11 amino acids. The CDR3 bases are TGTGCCACCAGCAGCGAGGTTGAAGCTTTCTTT. Translated: CATSSEVEAFF.

The DNA for the CDR3 is TGTGCCAGCAGTGAGAGCCGAAAACTGTTTTTT. Translation: CASSESRKLFF. The J gene is TRBJ1-4, the V gene TRBV6-1, with D uncertain. The CDR3 has 11 residues. Germline V gene lookup returns CDR1 MNHNS and CDR2 SASEGT. Deletions cut 3 bases from V and 10 bases from J, with 6 bases between.

Written as DNA, the CDR3 is TGTGCCAGCAACCCGGGGGGGAATCATTCACCCCTCCACTTT. Its translation: CASNPGGNHSPLHF. The chain combines TRBV9 with TRBJ1-6, with a weak D call TRBD1 (5 bases). There are 14 residues in the CDR3. Trimming removed 6 bases from V and 8 bases from J, with 15 bases in between. Germline V lookup: CDR1 SGDLS, CDR2 YYNGEE.

The J gene is TRBJ2-5, the V gene TRBV27; a possible D gene is TRBD1 (7 bases). Germline V gives CDR1 MNHEY, CDR2 SMNVEV (reference sequence). V lost 4 bases and J lost 5, with 20 bases in between. The CDR3 consists of 16 residues. The CDR3 loop reads CASSYLHQGGGETQYF. The CDR3, as DNA: TGTGCCAGCAGTTACCTCCATCAGGGGGGTGGGGAGACCCAGTACTTC.

The V and J genes are TRBV19 and TRBJ1-4, with D possibly matching TRBD1 (5 bases). Trimming shortened V by 5 bases and J by 10 bases, and 5 bases separated the two germline ends. The CDR3 has 10 amino acids. Germline V lookup: CDR1 LNHDA, CDR2 SQIVND (reference sequence). CDR3 in amino acids: CASSQGKLFF. The CDR3 coding sequence is TGTGCCAGTAGTCAGGGAAAACTGTTTTTT.

The rearrangement joins TRBV27 to TRBJ1-5; no definite D call. The germline CDR1 and CDR2 sequences are MNHEY and SMNVEV (reference sequence). The CDR3 runs to 15 residues. V dropped 1 base and J dropped 5 bases, with 12 bases sitting between them. CDR3 in amino acids: CASSLLVGQDQPQHF. DNA of the CDR3: TGTGCCAGCAGTTTATTAGTGGGTCAGGATCAGCCCCAGCATTTT.

The rearrangement links TRBV18 to TRBJ2-2; D is perhaps TRBD2 (6 bases). The ends were cut back, 8 bases at V and 0 bases at J, with 10 bases in the middle. This CDR3 spans 14 amino acids. Germline CDR1 reads KGHSH; CDR2 reads LQKENI. The CDR3 coding sequence is TGTGCCAGCGGACGGACTACGAACACCGGGGAGCTGTTTTTT. It translates to CASGRTTNTGELFF.

As to this clone: In the same sample, other DNA sequences code for this CDR3. The chain is built from TRBV5-1 and TRBJ2-2, with a weak D call TRBD2 (7 bases). CDR1 and CDR2 (germline): SGHRS, YFSETQ. The CDR3 sequence is 15 residues long. V was clipped by 1 base and J by 6 bases, with 13 bases between them. The CDR3 sequence is CASSLRGGASGELFF. The CDR3 DNA reads TGCGCCAGCAGCTTGAGGGGGGGCGCATCCGGGGAGCTGTTTTTT.

The rearrangement joins TRBV12-2 to TRBJ2-7; the D call TRBD1 from the table was never checked on the DNA. TRBV12-2 represents a pseudogene. This CDR3 region has 18 residues. The CDR3 here is CASRHMGQGPSFIDEQYF. In DNA, the CDR3 is TGTGCAAGTCGTCACATGGGGCAGGGCCCTTCCTTTATAGACGAGCAGTACTTC.

V usage is TRBV19 and J usage is TRBJ1-1, with D possibly being TRBD1 (6 bases). V lost 2 bases and J 1 base, leaving 20 bases between the germline ends. The germline V gene encodes CDR1 LNHDA and CDR2 SQIVND (reference sequence). This CDR3 contains 18 residues. This chain's CDR3 is CASSITHEGDRRNTEAFF. CDR3 sequence (DNA): TGTGCCAGTAGTATAACCCACGAAGGTGACAGGAGGAACACTGAAGCTTTCTTT.

This chain joins TRBV4-1 and TRBJ2-7; D is unresolved. The CDR3 runs to 13 residues. Trimming left V 2 bases short and J 0 bases short, with 5 bases between. Germline values: CDR1 MGHRA, CDR2 YSYEKL. CDR3 sequence reads: CASSQTASYEQYF. The DNA of the CDR3 is TGCGCCAGCAGCCAAACAGCCTCCTACGAGCAGTACTTC.

The chain couples TRBV4-3 to TRBJ1-3; D call uncertain. The CDR3 runs to 16 residues. Trimming left V 0 bases short and J 1 base short, with 10 bases between. CDR1 and CDR2 from the germline V gene are LGHNA and YSLEER. The CDR3, as DNA: TGCGCCAGCAGCCAAGATATACAGATATCTGGAAACACCATATATTTT. It encodes CASSQDIQISGNTIYF.

The V call is TRBV19, the J call TRBJ2-5; weak D call: TRBD1 (5 bases). V was clipped by 2 bases and J by 2 bases, with 9 bases between them. The CDR3 consists of 14 residues. Germline V gene sequence: CDR1 LNHDA, CDR2 SQIVND (reference sequence). The CDR3 DNA follows: TGTGCCAGTAGTATAAGTACAGGTCAAGAGACCCAGTACTTC. Translated: CASSISTGQETQYF.